Following are 17 T cell receptor beta chains from one sample sequenced in a study of CD8 T cells in Susac syndrome. With random hexamers, about 0.5 to 1 ug RNA was reverse transcribed. TCRdb called the immunoSEQ multiplex PCR reads again in MiXCR, with one record for every CDR3 protein. The data show 330,000 or so distinct CDR3 sequences, around nine tenths seen once. Input material: CD8+ T cells from PBMCs. The receptors come from a human donor with multiple sclerosis.

The V and J genes are TRBV20-1 and TRBJ2-1; 13 nucleotides align to TRBD2. The trim removed 5 bases at V and 4 bases at J, leaving 14 bases unmatched. CDR3 length: 18 residues. The germline V gene has CDR1 DFQATT and CDR2 SNEGSKA (reference sequence). The CDR3 DNA reads TGCAGTGCTCTATCCGGGACTAGCGGGGTCGCGGTTTACAATGAGCAGTTCTTC. It encodes CSALSGTSGVAVYNEQFF.

This chain links TRBV11-2 with TRBJ2-7; D possibly matches TRBD1 or TRBD2 (6 bases each). The CDR3 totals 14 residues. CDR1 and CDR2 (germline): SGHAT, FQNNGV. Trimming shortened V by 1 base and J by 2 bases, and 9 bases separated the two germline ends. Written as DNA, the CDR3 is TGTGCCAGCAGCTTAGTAAGGGGGGCCTACGAGCAGTACTTC. Encoded protein: CASSLVRGAYEQYF.

V is TRBV7-9 and J is TRBJ2-2, with unresolved D. Trimming took 5 bases from V and 8 from J, leaving 9 bases between them. The CDR3 runs 12 residues. The germline V gene has CDR1 SEHNR and CDR2 FQNEAQ (reference sequence). In DNA, the CDR3 is TGTGCCAGCAGCCCCCGGGTTGGGGAGCTGTTTTTT. This translates into CASSPRVGELFF. Together with reference TRBV7-9 and TRBJ2-2, the CDR3 gives the full variable domain: DTGVSQNPRHKITKRGQNVTFRCDPISEHNRLYWYRQTLGQGPEFLTYFQNEAQLEKSRLLSDRFSAERPKGSFSTLEIQRTEQGDSAMYLCASSPRVGELFFGEGSRLTVL.

This sequence joins TRBV7-6 and TRBJ1-1, with 8 bases aligning to TRBD1. V was pared by 4 bases and J by 3 bases, with 10 bases of the junction left unmatched. Germline V gene sequence: CDR1 SGHVS, CDR2 FNYEAQ. This CDR3 contains 16 residues. In DNA form, the CDR3 reads TGTGCCAGCAGCTCCCGGACAGGGCCGGGCGACACTGAAGCTTTCTTT. Protein: CASSSRTGPGDTEAFF.

J is TRBJ1-3 and V is TRBV6-4; TRBD1 is a possible D gene (5 bases). The V end was cut by 2 bases, the J end by 4 bases, with 18 bases between. Germline V gene data show CDR1 as MRHNA and CDR2 as SNTAGT. The CDR3 is 17 residues long. The CDR3 DNA follows: TGTGCCAGCAGTGACACACCCCTGGAGGGGACGGGAAACACCATATATTTT. Its translation: CASSDTPLEGTGNTIYF.

J is TRBJ1-5 and V is TRBV7-9, with no clear D. CDR3 length equals 14 residues. Germline lookup yields CDR1 SEHNR and CDR2 FQNEAQ (reference sequence). Trimming pared 9 bases from V and 2 bases from J, leaving 14 bases between. CDR3 nucleotides: TGTGCCAGTGGCTATGGGCAGGGCAATCAGCCCCAGCATTTT. It codes for CASGYGQGNQPQHF.

This clonotype showed up just once. The chain employs TRBV20-1 and TRBJ2-1, with TRBD2 identical over 12 bases. The CDR3 spans 16 residues. V shed 5 bases and J 1 base; nucleotides not matched to a gene: 6. Germline V gives CDR1 DFQATT, CDR2 SNEGSKA (reference sequence). The CDR3 region has the DNA TGCAGTGCTCAGGGGCTAGCGGGAGGGTCCTACAATGAGCAGTTCTTC. Its translation: CSAQGLAGGSYNEQFF.

The table lists this clonotype with many counts. This chain joins TRBV7-2 and TRBJ2-7; 10 bases are a match to TRBD2. V shed 1 base and J 5 bases; nucleotides not matched to a gene: 5. The V gene's germline CDR1 is SGHTA and CDR2 FQGNSA. This CDR3 contains 15 residues. CDR3 nucleotide sequence: TGTGCCAGCAGCTTAGAAGCGGGGGGGCTCGACGAGCAGTACTTC. Its translation: CASSLEAGGLDEQYF.

This clonotype was picked up one time. V gene TRBV20-1 combines with J gene TRBJ2-4; 7 bases map to TRBD1. The junction had 1 base not matched to a gene; V was cut back by 5 bases and J by 0 bases. Germline V CDR1 and CDR2: DFQATT, SNEGSKA (reference sequence). The CDR3 consists of 13 residues. The CDR3 protein is CSARTGAKNIQYF. CDR3 bases: TGCAGTGCTCGGACAGGAGCCAAAAACATTCAGTACTTC.

The chain couples TRBV9 to TRBJ2-1; D is uncertain. Trimming took off 0 bases at V and 5 bases at J, with 9 bases between the two ends. Germline V CDR1 and CDR2: SGDLS, YYNGEE. The CDR3 sequence is 14 residues long. The DNA of the CDR3 is TGTGCCAGCAGCGTAGTGGGCTACAACAATGAGCAGTTCTTC. This sequence encodes CASSVVGYNNEQFF.

The chain uses TRBV4-3 and TRBJ2-1; 8 positions agree with TRBD1. V shed 4 bases and J 2 bases; nucleotides not matched to a gene: 16. Germline CDR1 LGHNA, CDR2 YSLEER. The CDR3 is 19 amino acids. The CDR3: CASSLRTGQWRGAYNEQFF. The CDR3 DNA reads TGCGCCAGCAGCCTTCGGACAGGGCAATGGAGGGGAGCCTACAATGAGCAGTTCTTC.

This rearrangement joins TRBV19 to TRBJ2-1; no reliable D call. CDR3 length: 13 amino acids. Between the trimmed V and J ends, which lost 6 bases and 5 bases, there was a span of 11 bases. Germline V gene sequence: CDR1 LNHDA, CDR2 SQIVND (reference sequence). The CDR3 DNA follows: TGTGCCAGTAGACTGATGATCCACAATGAGCAGTTCTTC. This encodes CASRLMIHNEQFF.

V usage is TRBV7-2 and J usage is TRBJ2-7; 8 positions match TRBD2. Germline CDR1 reads SGHTA; CDR2 reads FQGNSA. V shed 3 bases and J 0 bases; nucleotides not matched to a gene: 7. The CDR3 is 16 amino acids. CDR3 sequence: CASSFLSSGFSYEQYF. CDR3 bases: TGTGCCAGCAGCTTCCTTTCTAGCGGGTTCTCCTACGAGCAGTACTTC.

Only one count was recorded for this clonotype. The chain carries TRBV19 and TRBJ2-7; 7 bases line up with TRBD1. The CDR3 extends over 14 amino acids. Per the germline V gene, CDR1 is LNHDA and CDR2 is SQIVND (reference sequence). J was trimmed by 3 bases and V by 2 bases; bases with no gene match: 4. CDR3 sequence reads: CASSIPGQDYEQYF. The CDR3 bases are TGTGCCAGTAGTATACCCGGACAGGACTACGAGCAGTACTTC.

V gene TRBV27 combines with J gene TRBJ2-1, with a possible D match to TRBD2 (6 bases). The CDR3 spans 14 residues. The V gene lost 4 bases and the J gene lost 14 bases, with 21 bases spanning the gap. Germline-derived CDR1 and CDR2 are MNHEY and SMNVEV (reference sequence). CDR3: CASSSGDWDGEEFF. In nucleotides, the CDR3 is TGTGCCAGCAGTTCTGGGGACTGGGACGGCGAGGAGTTCTTC.

The chain recombines TRBV12-3 or TRBV12-4 with TRBJ2-3, with TRBD1 matching 7 bases. V shed 6 bases and J 0 bases; nucleotides not matched to a gene: 9. The CDR3 has 16 amino acids. As DNA, the CDR3 is TGTGCCAGCAGCTCCGCGACAGGGTTTAGCACAGATACGCAGTATTTT. Amino acids: CASSSATGFSTDTQYF.

This clonotype appeared a single time. V and J are TRBV7-9 and TRBJ2-5; tentatively, D is TRBD2 (5 bases). CDR3 length: 14 amino acids. V was pared by 2 bases and J by 2 bases, with 9 bases between. Germline assignment: CDR1 SEHNR and CDR2 FQNEAQ (reference sequence). In DNA, the CDR3 is TGTGCCAGCAGCTTATACGGGGTTCAAGAGACCCAGTACTTC. Amino acids: CASSLYGVQETQYF.